The subject of this entry is one TCR beta chain. The data are from a study of blood T cell repertoires in COVID-19. Here immunoSEQ multiplex PCR was the method, and the copy in TCRdb shows in-frame clones only, minus some. The sample contains around 180,000 clones, roughly 81% of which appear only once. Seattle researchers signed up patients amid active infection and tracked them longitudinally. The V gene's germline CDR1 is SGDLS and CDR2 YYNGEE. Trimming at V came to 3 bases and at J to 7 bases, leaving 5 bases not matched to a gene. The CDR3 runs 14 residues. The sequence derives from a woman over 75 with COVID-19, enrolled during active disease. The specimen sequenced was peripheral blood. The rearrangement links TRBV9 to TRBJ1-4; 8 nucleotides match TRBD1. DNA of the CDR3: TGTGCCAGCAGCGCAGGGGGCGCGGGTGAAAAACTGTTTTTT. Protein product: CASSAGGAGEKLFF.